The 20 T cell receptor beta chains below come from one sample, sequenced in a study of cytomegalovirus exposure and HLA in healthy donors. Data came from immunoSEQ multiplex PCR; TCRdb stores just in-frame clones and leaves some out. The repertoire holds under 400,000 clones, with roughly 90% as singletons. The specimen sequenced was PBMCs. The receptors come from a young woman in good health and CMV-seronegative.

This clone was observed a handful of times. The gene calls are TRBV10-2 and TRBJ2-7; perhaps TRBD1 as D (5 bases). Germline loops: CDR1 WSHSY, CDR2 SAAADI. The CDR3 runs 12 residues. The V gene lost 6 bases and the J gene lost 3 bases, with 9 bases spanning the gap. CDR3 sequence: CASRDSYYEQYF. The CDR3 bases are TGCGCCAGCAGAGACAGTTACTACGAGCAGTACTTC.

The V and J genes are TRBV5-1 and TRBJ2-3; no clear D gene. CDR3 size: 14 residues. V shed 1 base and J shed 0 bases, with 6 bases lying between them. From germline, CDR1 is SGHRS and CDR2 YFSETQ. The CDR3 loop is CASSLSSSTDTQYF. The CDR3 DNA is TGCGCCAGCAGCTTGAGCTCCAGCACAGATACGCAGTATTTT.

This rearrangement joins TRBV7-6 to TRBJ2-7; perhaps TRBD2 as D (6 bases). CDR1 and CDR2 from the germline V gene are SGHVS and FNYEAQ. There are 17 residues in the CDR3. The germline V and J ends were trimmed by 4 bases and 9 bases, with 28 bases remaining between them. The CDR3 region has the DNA TGTGCCAGCAGCTCCTTTCCCCTGGGACGGGGGATCGTTGGGCAGTACTTC. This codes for CASSSFPLGRGIVGQYF.

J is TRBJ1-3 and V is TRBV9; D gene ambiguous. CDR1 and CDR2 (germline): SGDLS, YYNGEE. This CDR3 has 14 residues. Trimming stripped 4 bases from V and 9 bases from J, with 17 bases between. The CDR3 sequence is CASSSPPGLSTIYF. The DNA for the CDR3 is TGTGCCAGCAGCTCACCGCCAGGACTAAGCACCATATATTTT.

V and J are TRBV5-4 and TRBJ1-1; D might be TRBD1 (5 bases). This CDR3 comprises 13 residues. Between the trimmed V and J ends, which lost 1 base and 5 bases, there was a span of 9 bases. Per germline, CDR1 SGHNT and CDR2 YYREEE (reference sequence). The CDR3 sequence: CASSLPGQTEAFF. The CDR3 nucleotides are TGTGCCAGCAGCTTGCCAGGGCAGACTGAAGCTTTCTTT.

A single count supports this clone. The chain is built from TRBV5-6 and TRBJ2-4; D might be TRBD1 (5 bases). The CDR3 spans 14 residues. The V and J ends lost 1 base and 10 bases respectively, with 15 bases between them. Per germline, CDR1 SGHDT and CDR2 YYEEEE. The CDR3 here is CASSLYPQVRIQYF. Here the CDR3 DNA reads TGTGCCAGCAGCTTGTACCCACAGGTTAGAATTCAGTACTTC.

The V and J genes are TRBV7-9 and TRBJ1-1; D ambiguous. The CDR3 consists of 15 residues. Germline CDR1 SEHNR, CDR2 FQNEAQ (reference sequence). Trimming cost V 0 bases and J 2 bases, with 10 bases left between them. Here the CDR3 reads CASSLAPTPNTEAFF. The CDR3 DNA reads TGTGCCAGCAGCTTAGCGCCGACTCCTAACACTGAAGCTTTCTTT. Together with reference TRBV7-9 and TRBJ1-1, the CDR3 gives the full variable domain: DTGVSQNPRHKITKRGQNVTFRCDPISEHNRLYWYRQTLGQGPEFLTYFQNEAQLEKSRLLSDRFSAERPKGSFSTLEIQRTEQGDSAMYLCASSLAPTPNTEAFFGQGTRLTVV.

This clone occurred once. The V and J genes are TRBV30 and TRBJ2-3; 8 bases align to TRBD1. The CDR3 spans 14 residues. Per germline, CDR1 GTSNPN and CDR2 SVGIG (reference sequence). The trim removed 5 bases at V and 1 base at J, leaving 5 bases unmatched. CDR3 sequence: CAWRTGIGTDTQYF. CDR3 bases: TGTGCCTGGCGGACAGGGATAGGCACAGATACGCAGTATTTT.

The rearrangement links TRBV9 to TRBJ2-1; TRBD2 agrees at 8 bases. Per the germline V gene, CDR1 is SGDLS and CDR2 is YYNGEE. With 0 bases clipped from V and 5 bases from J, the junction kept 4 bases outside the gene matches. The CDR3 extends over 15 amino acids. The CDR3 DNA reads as TGTGCCAGCAGCGTAGCGGGGGGGCCGAACAATGAGCAGTTCTTC. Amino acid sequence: CASSVAGGPNNEQFF.

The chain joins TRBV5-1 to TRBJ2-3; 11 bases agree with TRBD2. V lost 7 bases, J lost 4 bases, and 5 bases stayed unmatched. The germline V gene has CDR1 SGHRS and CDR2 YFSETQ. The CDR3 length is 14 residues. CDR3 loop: CASHSGGAADTQYF. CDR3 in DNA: TGCGCCAGCCATAGCGGGGGGGCCGCAGATACGCAGTATTTT.

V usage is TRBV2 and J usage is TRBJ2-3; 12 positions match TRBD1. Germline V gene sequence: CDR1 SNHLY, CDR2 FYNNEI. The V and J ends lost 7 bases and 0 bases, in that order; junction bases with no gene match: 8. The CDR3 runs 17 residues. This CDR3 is CASKGTGGGGSTDTQYF. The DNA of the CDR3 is TGTGCCAGCAAAGGGACAGGGGGCGGAGGTAGCACAGATACGCAGTATTTT.

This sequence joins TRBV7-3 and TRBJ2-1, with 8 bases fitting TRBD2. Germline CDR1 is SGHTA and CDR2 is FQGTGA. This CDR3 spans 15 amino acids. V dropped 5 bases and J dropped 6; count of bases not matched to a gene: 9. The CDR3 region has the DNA TGTGCCAGCAGCCCCGACGGACTAGCCGGCAATGAGCAGTTCTTC. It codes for CASSPDGLAGNEQFF.

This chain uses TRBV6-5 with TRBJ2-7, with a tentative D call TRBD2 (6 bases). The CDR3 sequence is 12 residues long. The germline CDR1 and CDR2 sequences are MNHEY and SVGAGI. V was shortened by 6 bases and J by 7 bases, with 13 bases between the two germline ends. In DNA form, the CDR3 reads TGTGCCAGCAGGCGGGGCCGTGGGGAGCAGTACTTC. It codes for CASRRGRGEQYF.

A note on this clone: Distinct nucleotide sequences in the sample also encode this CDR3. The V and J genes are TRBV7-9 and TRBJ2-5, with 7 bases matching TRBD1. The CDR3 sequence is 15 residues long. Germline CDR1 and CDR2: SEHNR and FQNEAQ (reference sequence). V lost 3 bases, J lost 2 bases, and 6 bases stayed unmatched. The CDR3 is CASSFGAGGQETQYF. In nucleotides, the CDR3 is TGTGCCAGCAGCTTTGGGGCAGGGGGACAAGAGACCCAGTACTTC.

DNA of the CDR3: TGTGCCAGCAGTTCCTCTAAGTACGGGACAGGGGGCATCACAGATACGCAGTATTTT. Its translation: CASSSSKYGTGGITDTQYF. The V call is TRBV27, the J call TRBJ2-3, with 12 bases lining up with TRBD1. V shed 4 bases and J 2 bases; nucleotides not matched to a gene: 13. The CDR3 is made up of 19 amino acids. CDR1 and CDR2 from the germline V gene are MNHEY and SMNVEV (reference sequence).

CDR3 coding DNA: TGTGCCACCAGGATGATCGGGACAGGGAAAGAGACCCAGTACTTC. Amino acids: CATRMIGTGKETQYF. This rearrangement joins TRBV15 to TRBJ2-5, with 9 bases lining up with TRBD1. CDR3 length: 15 amino acids. V lost 6 bases, J lost 3 bases, and 8 bases stayed unmatched. Looked up from germline, CDR1 is LNHNV and CDR2 is YYDKDF (reference sequence).

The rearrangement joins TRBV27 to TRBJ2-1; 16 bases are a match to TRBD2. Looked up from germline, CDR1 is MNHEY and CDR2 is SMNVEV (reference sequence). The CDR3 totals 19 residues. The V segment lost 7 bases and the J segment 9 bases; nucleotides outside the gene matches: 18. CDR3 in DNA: TGTGCCAGCAAACCCTCCCCGGGACTAGCGGGAGGGCGGCGGGGTGAGCAGTTCTTC. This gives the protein CASKPSPGLAGGRRGEQFF.

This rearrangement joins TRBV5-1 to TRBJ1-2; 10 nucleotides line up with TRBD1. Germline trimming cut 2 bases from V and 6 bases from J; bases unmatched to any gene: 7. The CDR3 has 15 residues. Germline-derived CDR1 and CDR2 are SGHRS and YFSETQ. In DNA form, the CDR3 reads TGCGCCAGCAGCTTAAATCTCGGGACAGGGGATGGCTACACCTTC. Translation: CASSLNLGTGDGYTF.

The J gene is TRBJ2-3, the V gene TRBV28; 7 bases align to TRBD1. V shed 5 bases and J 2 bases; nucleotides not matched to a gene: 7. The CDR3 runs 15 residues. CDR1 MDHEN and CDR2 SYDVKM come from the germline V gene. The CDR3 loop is CASSITGAPTDTQYF. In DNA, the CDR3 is TGTGCCAGCAGTATAACAGGGGCCCCCACAGATACGCAGTATTTT.

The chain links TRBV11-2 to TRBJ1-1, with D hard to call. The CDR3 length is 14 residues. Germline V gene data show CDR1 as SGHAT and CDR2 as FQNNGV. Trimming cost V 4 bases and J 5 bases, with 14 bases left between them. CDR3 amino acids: CASSSPRGGTEAFF. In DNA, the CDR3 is TGTGCCAGCAGCTCTCCCCGGGGAGGAACTGAAGCTTTCTTT.